This paragraph reports one T cell receptor beta chain. Some clones are missing from TCRdb's copy, which holds only in-frame ones; the method was immunoSEQ multiplex PCR. Of a few hundred thousand clones listed, approximately 84% were seen once; the top ten hold approximately 3.1%. The entry originates in a study of blood T cell repertoires in COVID-19. The V and J ends lost 5 bases and 4 bases, in that order; junction bases with no gene match: 11. Germline V lookup: CDR1 MDHEN, CDR2 SYDVKM. The CDR3 loop spans 18 amino acids. The study recruited people aged about 18 to 90 years across approximately 25 US areas. Participants had their cohort set by participant-reported clinical history. Recovery among Cohort 3 donors was established by two negative PCRs, clearance, or symptom resolution.

The receptor comes from a woman younger than 45 who had recovered from COVID-19. The genes are TRBV28 and TRBJ2-5; 15 bases align to TRBD2. The specimen sequenced was PBMCs or T cells enriched from blood (not recorded which). CDR3 bases: TGTGCCAGCAGTCCTTGGACTAGCGGGAGGGCCCTCGGAGAGACCCAGTACTTC. Amino acids: CASSPWTSGRALGETQYF.